These 21 T cell receptor beta chains were sequenced from one sample in a study of regulatory T cells in long-lasting Graves disease. iRepertoire HTBI primers and Arm-PCR of CDR3 regions built TCR beta libraries. TCRdb recomputed calls from the multiplex PCR reads with MiXCR, one row per CDR3 protein. This sample has approximately 300,000 distinct CDR3 sequences, with about a sixth found just once. Time point in this sample: newly diagnosed GD, antithyroid drugs for less than 3 months. PBMCs provided the RNA from which the TCR library was made. Sequences were derived from peripheral blood mononuclear cells (PBMCs), sampled at new diagnosis, from a patient treated with antithyroid drugs. Receptors originate from a female donor with Graves disease.

This clonotype was seen a handful of times. CDR3 region: CASSKAGVLDTGELFF. The CDR3 nucleotides read TGTGCCAGCTCAAAGGCGGGAGTTCTGGACACCGGGGAGCTGTTTTTT. The chain carries TRBV18 and TRBJ2-2; 7 nucleotides match TRBD2. Per germline, CDR1 KGHSH and CDR2 LQKENI. Losses at the gene ends were 5 bases for V and 3 bases for J; bases not matched to a gene: 9. The CDR3 consists of 16 residues.

This clonotype was recorded at least ten times. This rearrangement joins TRBV28 to TRBJ2-7, with TRBD2 as a possible D gene (5 bases). The CDR3 has 14 amino acids. Germline CDR1 MDHEN, CDR2 SYDVKM. V was trimmed by 3 bases and J by 5 bases, leaving 14 bases between them. CDR3 residues: CASSLGEQPHEQYF. The CDR3 coding sequence is TGTGCCAGCAGTTTGGGAGAGCAGCCCCACGAGCAGTACTTC.

J is TRBJ2-7 and V is TRBV20-1; 7 bases agree with TRBD2. Germline CDR1 and CDR2: DFQATT and SNEGSKA (reference sequence). The CDR3 has 13 amino acids. V was clipped by 5 bases and J by 1 base; unmatched bases: 5. CDR3 DNA sequence: TGCAGTGCTCGAAGGCGGGAGTCCTACGAGCAGTACTTC. Protein sequence: CSARRRESYEQYF.

The table lists this clonotype with many counts. Germline is not matched at one junction end, which may reflect a read error. This chain uses TRBV2 with TRBJ2-3, with TRBD2 matching 7 bases. The CDR3 runs to 16 residues. The germline CDR1 and CDR2 sequences are SNHLY and FYNNEI. The DNA for the CDR3 is TGTGCCAGCAGGAACTGGGGGGAGGGTGGTATAGAGACGCAGTGCTTC. Protein product: CASRNWGEGGIETQCF.

This clonotype was seen repeatedly, ten times or more. The chain joins TRBV2 to TRBJ1-1; D is unclear. The CDR3 totals 13 residues. Germline V lookup: CDR1 SNHLY, CDR2 FYNNEI. Between the trimmed V and J ends, which lost 8 bases and 0 bases, there was a span of 10 bases. The CDR3 region is CASERWLNTEAFF. For the CDR3, the DNA is TGTGCCAGCGAAAGGTGGCTGAACACTGAAGCTTTCTTT.

This clonotype was detected only a few times. One base away lies a much larger clone, so this may be a sequencing read error. The V gene is TRBV10-3, the J gene TRBJ2-2; 12 nucleotides agree with TRBD2. Looked up from germline, CDR1 is ENHRY and CDR2 is SYGVKD. The CDR3 spans 20 residues. In nucleotides, the CDR3 is TGTGCCATCAGTAACCTATGGAGACTAGCGGGAGTGGAGAACACCAGGGAGCTGTTTTTT. Translating gives CAISNLWRLAGVENTRELFF.

This clonotype appeared a single time. A much more abundant neighbour one base away suggests this may be a read error. V gene TRBV5-1 combines with J gene TRBJ1-1; D not certain. This CDR3 spans 14 amino acids. The germline gives CDR1 SGHRS, CDR2 YFSETQ. As DNA, the CDR3 is TGCGCCAGCAGCTTGAATCGAGAGTGGTATGAATCTTTCTTT. Translating gives CASSLNREWYESFF.

A word on this clonotype: The junction does not match germline at one end; this may be a read error. The chain links TRBV5-1 to TRBJ2-3, with 7 bases that match TRBD1. CDR3 length: 14 residues. Germline V CDR1 and CDR2: SGHRS, YFSETQ. For the CDR3, the DNA is TGCGCCAGCAGCTTGGGAGGGGGCACAGATACGCAGGATTTT. This encodes CASSLGGGTDTQDF.

This clonotype was recorded at least ten times. The chain uses TRBV19 and TRBJ2-1, with D uncertain. This CDR3 spans 12 amino acids. The germline V gene has CDR1 LNHDA and CDR2 SQIVND (reference sequence). The ends were cut back, 3 bases at V and 8 bases at J, with 8 bases in the middle. The CDR3 DNA sequence: TGTGCCAGTAGTATTCCTACCGATGAGCAGTTCTTC. Protein sequence: CASSIPTDEQFF.

This clonotype was counted many times. The chain uses TRBV4-1 and TRBJ2-7; no reliable D call. CDR3 size: 16 residues. Germline-derived CDR1 and CDR2 are MGHRA and YSYEKL. Between the trimmed V and J ends, which lost 0 bases and 1 base, there was a span of 13 bases. CDR3 sequence (DNA): TGCGCCAGCAGCCAAGATAGTTCTGGCGGTTCCTACGAGCAGTACTTC. As protein: CASSQDSSGGSYEQYF.

This clonotype showed up many times. The rearrangement joins TRBV10-3 to TRBJ2-2; 13 bases are a match to TRBD2. V trimming: 3 bases; J trimming: 6 bases; junction bases outside the gene matches: 4. The CDR3 has 16 residues. Germline CDR1 and CDR2: ENHRY and SYGVKD. The CDR3 sequence: CAISDPTSGRPGELFF. DNA of the CDR3: TGTGCCATCAGTGATCCGACTAGCGGGAGGCCCGGGGAGCTGTTTTTT.

To note about this clonotype: This may stem from a read error, because a much larger clone lies one nucleotide away. CDR3 in amino acids: CASSLQGSSYNEQYF. CDR3 DNA sequence: TGTGCCAGCAGTTTACAGGGCAGCTCCTACAATGAGCAGTACTTC. The V gene is TRBV12-3 or TRBV12-4, the J gene TRBJ2-7; a weak D match, TRBD1 (5 bases). The CDR3 has 15 residues. Between the trimmed V and J ends, which lost 2 bases and 7 bases, there was a span of 18 bases.

The genes are TRBV9 and TRBJ2-7; the D gene is possibly TRBD2 (6 bases). This CDR3 has 16 amino acids. V was trimmed by 0 bases and J by 5 bases, leaving 18 bases between them. Germline assignment: CDR1 SGDLS and CDR2 YYNGEE. The CDR3 nucleotides read TGTGCCAGCAGCGTAGGTTGGGTGGGAGGTTCCCACGAGCAGTACTTC. This translates into CASSVGWVGGSHEQYF. The whole variable domain, filled in from reference TRBV9 and TRBJ2-7, reads DSGVTQTPKHLITATGQRVTLRCSPRSGDLSVYWYQQSLDQGLQFLIQYYNGEERAKGNILERFSAQQFPDLHSELNLSSLELGDSALYFCASSVGWVGGSHEQYFGPGTRLTVT.

This clonotype has only a few counts. The chain employs TRBV19 and TRBJ2-7; 11 positions match TRBD1. Trimming removed 3 bases from V and 6 bases from J; junction bases left unmatched: 25. The CDR3 length is 21 residues. Germline V gene sequence: CDR1 LNHDA, CDR2 SQIVND (reference sequence). In DNA, the CDR3 is TGTGCCAGTAGTATTAGCCTAGTTGGGGACAGGGGGGGCCCCCTCGTATTCGAGCAGTACTTC. Amino acid sequence: CASSISLVGDRGGPLVFEQYF.

This clonotype was detected many times. The junction departs from the called germline gene at one end, perhaps through a read error. The rearrangement joins TRBV5-1 to TRBJ2-7; D is possibly TRBD1 (6 bases). Germline values: CDR1 SGHRS, CDR2 YFSETQ. The CDR3 length is 14 residues. CDR3: CASSLEQGWDEQYF. CDR3 sequence (DNA): TGTGCCAGCAGCTTAGAACAGGGCTGGGACGAGCAGTACTTC.

The chain couples TRBV6-1 to TRBJ2-4; 11 bases match TRBD2. The end of the DNA fits TRBJ2-1 better, so the J call may be wrong. The CDR3 loop spans 14 amino acids. Germline CDR1 is MNHNS and CDR2 is SASEGT. Here the CDR3 reads CASSATSGSDEQFF. CDR3 bases: TGTGCCAGCAGCGCCACTAGCGGGAGTGATGAGCAGTTCTTC.

This clonotype was observed many times. The chain combines TRBV25-1 with TRBJ1-3; D not resolved. The CDR3 is made up of 16 amino acids. The germline gives CDR1 MGHDK, CDR2 SYGVNS. V was pared by 1 base and J by 0 bases, with 10 bases between. CDR3 region: CASSESTLFSGNTIYF. The CDR3 bases are TGTGCCAGCAGTGAATCGACACTTTTCTCTGGAAACACCATATATTTT.

The DNA of the CDR3 is TGTGCCAGCAGCCCTCTCCCAGCGGAGGACACCGGGGAGCTGTTTTTT. It yields the protein CASSPLPAEDTGELFF. The chain employs TRBV12-3 or TRBV12-4 and TRBJ2-2; maybe TRBD2 (5 bases). CDR3 size: 16 residues. V lost 6 bases and J 3 bases, leaving 17 bases between the germline ends.

This clonotype was observed many times. The rearrangement uses TRBV29-1 and TRBJ2-1; D might be TRBD2 (11 bases). Deletions cut 4 bases from V and 4 bases from J, with 26 bases between. The CDR3 is 18 residues long. CDR1 is SQVTM and CDR2 is ANQGSEA in the germline V gene. Written as DNA, the CDR3 is TGCAGCGTTGCCGGGACAGGGGTAGCGGGAGGGGGGTACAATGAGCAGTTCTTC. It specifies CSVAGTGVAGGGYNEQFF.

This clonotype showed up many times. The CDR3 reads CAWSVRAGTGNTIYF. CDR3 DNA: TGTGCCTGGAGTGTACGGGCAGGGACTGGAAACACCATATATTTT. This rearrangement joins TRBV30 to TRBJ1-3, with TRBD1 as a possible D gene (5 bases). Germline values: CDR1 GTSNPN, CDR2 SVGIG (reference sequence). Trimming cost V 0 bases and J 2 bases, with 11 bases left between them. The CDR3 covers 15 residues.

This clonotype was seen repeatedly, ten times or more. This chain connects TRBV2 to TRBJ1-5; the D gene is possibly TRBD1 (5 bases). V was shortened by 5 bases and J by 7 bases, with 12 bases between the two germline ends. CDR3 size: 13 residues. CDR1 and CDR2 (germline): SNHLY, FYNNEI. The CDR3 bases are TGTGCCAGCAGTTGGGGGAGGGAACAGCCCCAGCATTTT. Translating it yields CASSWGREQPQHF.